These T cell receptor beta chains were read from a single sample in a study of cytomegalovirus exposure and HLA in healthy donors. Measured with immunoSEQ multiplex PCR; TCRdb has only the in-frame clones, and not every one. The repertoire consists of over 110,000 clones, with 70% to 85% occurring once and the leading ten covering 8.8%. The specimen was PBMCs. These receptors were obtained from a woman in her 50s in good health and CMV-seropositive. Both conserved end residues are part of each CDR3. D genes are given only for firm matches. Not all rows give a size; the values are once, few, many and, for expanded clones, a class.

TRBJ1-3 - TRBV4-2 15 - TGTGCCAGCAGCCAAGATTCGCGCTCTGGAAACACCATATATTTT CASSQDSRSGNTIYF
TRBJ1-2 TRBD1 TRBV5-1 13 - TGCGCCAGCAGCTGGGACAGGGCATATGGCTACACCTTC CASSWDRAYGYTF
TRBJ2-6 TRBD1 TRBV13 18 - TGTGCCAGCAGCTCGAAGACAGGGGGACTCTCTGGGGCCAACGTCCTGACTTTC CASSSKTGGLSGANVLTF
TRBJ1-2 TRBD1 TRBV19 14 - TGTGCCAGTAGGGACACGACAGGGGGCGATGGCTACACCTTC CASRDTTGGDGYTF
TRBJ2-1 - TRBV2 11 few TGTGCCAGCAGTCCCTCGGCAGGGCAGTTCTTC CASSPSAGQFF
TRBJ2-2 - TRBV5-1 15 - TGCGCCAGCAGCCCGGGACTCCGAAACACCGGGGAGCTGTTTTTT CASSPGLRNTGELFF
TRBJ1-6 - TRBV19 12 - TGTGCCAGTACTGAGGGATACTCACCCCTCCACTTT CASTEGYSPLHF
TRBJ2-3 - TRBV12-1 20 - TGTGCCAGCAGCTTCCCGCGCGGGCCTAGCGGGGAGAAGGGCACAGATACGCAGTATTTT CASSFPRGPSGEKGTDTQYF
TRBJ2-1 - TRBV7-2 15 - TGTGCCAGCAGCTCGCAACCGGGAGCTTACAATGAGCAGTTCTTC CASSSQPGAYNEQFF
TRBJ2-1 - TRBV25-1 15 - TGTGCCAGCAGTGAATCGGGATCGTCTCGGAATGAGCAGTTCTTC CASSESGSSRNEQFF
TRBJ1-6 TRBD1 TRBV10-1 13 - TGCGCCAGGAGGACAGGGGAAAATTCACCCCTCCACTTT CARRTGENSPLHF
TRBJ1-1 - TRBV5-4 13 few TGTGCCAGCAGCTTGGGTATGGCTCCTGAAGCTTTCTTT CASSLGMAPEAFF
TRBJ1-4 - TRBV11-2 14 - TGTGCCAGCAGCGAAAGCGTCAGGGTTGAAAAACTGTTTTTT CASSESVRVEKLFF
TRBJ2-5 - TRBV7-2 14 - TGTGCCAGCAGCCCCCGACGGGATCAAGAGACCCAGTACTTC CASSPRRDQETQYF
TRBJ1-5 - TRBV28 15 few TGTGCCAGCAGTTGGGGGGGAATAGGCAATCAGCCCCAGCATTTT CASSWGGIGNQPQHF
TRBJ1-1 TRBD1 TRBV11-2 14 - TGTGCCAGCGGCCAACAGGGGGCGCAAACTGAAGCTTTCTTT CASGQQGAQTEAFF
TRBJ1-4 TRBD1 TRBV29-1 12 - TGCAGCGCGGGACAGCCTAATGAAAAACTGTTTTTT CSAGQPNEKLFF
TRBJ2-7 - TRBV5-4 16 few TGTGCCAGCAGCTCGCCGAGTCAGGGCCCCCCCTACGAGCAGTACTTC CASSSPSQGPPYEQYF
TRBJ2-1 TRBD1 TRBV7-2 19 - TGTGCCAGCAGCACAGGAGGACAGGGGTCCCTGAGCTCCTACAATGAGCAGTTCTTC CASSTGGQGSLSSYNEQFF
TRBJ2-1 TRBD1 TRBV9 15 - TGTGCCAGCAGCGTTCAGGGGGCCGTATTCAATGAGCAGTTCTTC CASSVQGAVFNEQFF
TRBJ1-4 - TRBV5-1 17 - TGCGCCAGCAGTATCTGGGGGAGGACCACAACTAATGAAAAACTGTTTTTT CASSIWGRTTTNEKLFF
TRBJ1-1 - TRBV27 14 few TGTGCCAGCAGATCTCTTCAGTTATACACTGAAGCTTTCTTT CASRSLQLYTEAFF
TRBJ2-5 TRBD1 TRBV7-9 12 - TGTGCCGGAGAGGGGGACAGAGAGACCCAGTACTTC CAGEGDRETQYF
TRBJ1-1 TRBD1 TRBV19 16 few TGTGCCAGTAGTATTCATCGTACGACAGGGCGGACTGAAGCTTTCTTT CASSIHRTTGRTEAFF
TRBJ2-5 TRBD1 TRBV13 15 - TGTGCCAGCAGCCCACGTCGGACAGGGGAGAGGGAGCAGTACTTC CASSPRRTGEREQYF